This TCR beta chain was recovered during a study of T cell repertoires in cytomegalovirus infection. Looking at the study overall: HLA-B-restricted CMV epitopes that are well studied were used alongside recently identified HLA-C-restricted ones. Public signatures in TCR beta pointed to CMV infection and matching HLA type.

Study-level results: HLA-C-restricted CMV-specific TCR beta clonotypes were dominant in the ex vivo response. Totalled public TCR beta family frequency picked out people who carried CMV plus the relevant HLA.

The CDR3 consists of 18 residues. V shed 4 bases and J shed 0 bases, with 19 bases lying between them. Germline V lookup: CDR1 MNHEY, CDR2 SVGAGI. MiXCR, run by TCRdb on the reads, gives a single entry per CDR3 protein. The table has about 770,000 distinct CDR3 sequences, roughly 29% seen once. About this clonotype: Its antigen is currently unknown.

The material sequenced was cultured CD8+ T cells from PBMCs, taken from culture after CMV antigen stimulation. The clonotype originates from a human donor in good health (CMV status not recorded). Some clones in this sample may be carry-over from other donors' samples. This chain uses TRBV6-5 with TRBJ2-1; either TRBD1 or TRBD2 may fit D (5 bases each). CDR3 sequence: CASSSISGPPSSYNEQFF. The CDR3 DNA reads TGTGCCAGCAGTTCGATTTCGGGACCACCGAGCTCCTACAATGAGCAGTTCTTC.